The 24 T cell receptor beta chains presented below share a single source sample, sequenced in a study of blood T cell repertoires in COVID-19. Profiled with immunoSEQ multiplex PCR; TCRdb holds only in-frame clones, not every one. Of approximately 190,000 clones in the sample, approximately 81% were seen once. Sequences were obtained from peripheral blood. The source is a human donor in a cohort sampled during active COVID-19.

The chain joins TRBV18 to TRBJ1-1; D is ambiguous. The CDR3 length is 16 residues. Trimming removed 0 bases at V and 3 bases at J, with 14 bases between. Per the germline V gene, CDR1 is KGHSH and CDR2 is LQKENI. The CDR3 DNA reads as TGTGCCAGCTCACCACCGGTACGGGCGGGGTACACTGAAGCTTTCTTT. Protein: CASSPPVRAGYTEAFF.

The chain links TRBV30 to TRBJ2-2; no reliable D call. V was clipped by 0 bases and J by 5 bases, with 10 bases between them. Germline CDR1 is GTSNPN and CDR2 is SVGIG (reference sequence). This CDR3 region has 14 residues. The CDR3: CAWSVNQRTGELFF. The CDR3 bases are TGTGCCTGGAGTGTAAATCAGCGAACCGGGGAGCTGTTTTTT. Full variable domain (remainder filled in from reference TRBV30 and TRBJ2-2): SQTIHQWPATLVQPVGSPLSLECTVEGTSNPNLYWYRQAAGRGLQLLFYSVGIGQISSEVPQNLSASRPQDRQFILSSKKLLLSDSGFYLCAWSVNQRTGELFFGEGSRLTVL.

J is TRBJ2-3 and V is TRBV9; D possibly corresponds to TRBD2 (5 bases). Trimming pared 4 bases from V and 5 bases from J, leaving 11 bases between. The CDR3 runs 13 residues. Germline lookup yields CDR1 SGDLS and CDR2 YYNGEE. CDR3 nucleotides: TGTGCCAGCAGCAAGAGGGCCGAAGATACGCAGTATTTT. Encoded protein: CASSKRAEDTQYF.

V gene TRBV18 combines with J gene TRBJ1-1; D is uncertain. V gave up 1 base and J gave up 6 bases, with 15 bases separating them. This CDR3 is built from 15 residues. The germline V gene has CDR1 KGHSH and CDR2 LQKENI. In nucleotides, the CDR3 is TGTGCCAGCTCACCACGGCCGGGGAGAGAGGCTGAAGCTTTCTTT. Protein product: CASSPRPGREAEAFF.

This clone has a handful of counts. J is TRBJ2-7 and V is TRBV27, with 8 positions matching TRBD1. Germline loops: CDR1 MNHEY, CDR2 SMNVEV (reference sequence). The CDR3 spans 16 residues. The V gene end was trimmed by 6 bases and the J gene end by 3 bases; junction bases not matched to a gene: 13. In DNA form, the CDR3 reads TGTGCCAGCAGCTACCTACCGGGACAGGCTGGCTACGAGCAGTACTTC. Protein sequence: CASSYLPGQAGYEQYF.

The chain links TRBV30 to TRBJ1-4, with TRBD1 identical over 9 bases. Trimming at V came to 4 bases and at J to 6 bases, leaving 3 bases not matched to a gene. Germline loops: CDR1 GTSNPN, CDR2 SVGIG (reference sequence). This CDR3 is built from 13 residues. CDR3 nucleotides: TGTGCCTGGACGAGGACAGGGGATGAAAAACTGTTTTTT. Its translation is CAWTRTGDEKLFF.

This clone was seen a single time. The rearrangement links TRBV18 to TRBJ2-5; a weak D match, TRBD1 (6 bases). The CDR3 length is 12 residues. Germline V gene sequence: CDR1 KGHSH, CDR2 LQKENI. Trimming removed 6 bases at V and 10 bases at J, with 15 bases between. CDR3 coding DNA: TGTGCCAGCTCTCCTATTCTAGGGGGCCAGTACTTC. Protein product: CASSPILGGQYF.

The rearrangement joins TRBV5-1 to TRBJ1-5; tentatively, D is TRBD1 (5 bases). The CDR3 covers 14 residues. Trimming shortened V by 0 bases and J by 5 bases, and 9 bases separated the two germline ends. From germline, CDR1 is SGHRS and CDR2 YFSETQ. CDR3 in amino acids: CASSLGQGDQPQHF. The CDR3 bases are TGCGCCAGCAGCTTGGGGCAGGGTGATCAGCCCCAGCATTTT.

V and J are TRBV7-9 and TRBJ1-1, with 7 bases that match TRBD1. V lost 1 base, J lost 9 bases, and 5 bases stayed unmatched. The CDR3 totals 13 residues. Germline values: CDR1 SEHNR, CDR2 FQNEAQ (reference sequence). The CDR3 reads CASSLVGQEKAFF. In nucleotides, the CDR3 is TGTGCCAGCAGCTTAGTTGGACAGGAAAAAGCTTTCTTT.

The genes are TRBV11-2 and TRBJ2-1, with TRBD2 matching 7 bases. J lost 0 bases, V lost 3 bases, and 5 bases had no gene match. Germline V gene sequence: CDR1 SGHAT, CDR2 FQNNGV. This CDR3 comprises 16 residues. CDR3 nucleotide sequence: TGTGCCAGCAGCTTTAGACTAGCAGCCTCCTACAATGAGCAGTTCTTC. This codes for CASSFRLAASYNEQFF.

The chain carries TRBV15 and TRBJ1-1, with a weak D call TRBD1 (6 bases). The germline V gene has CDR1 LNHNV and CDR2 YYDKDF (reference sequence). The V and J ends lost 3 bases and 5 bases respectively, with 19 bases between them. The CDR3 is 16 residues long. CDR3 sequence reads: CATSRVRRGTGTEAFF. As DNA, the CDR3 is TGTGCCACCAGCAGGGTTCGCAGGGGCACGGGGACTGAAGCTTTCTTT.

The chain employs TRBV5-8 and TRBJ2-1, with 8 bases that match TRBD1. Trimming took 6 bases from V and 2 from J; bases not matched to a gene: 19. In germline, CDR1 is SGHTS, CDR2 YDEGEE. The CDR3 runs 19 residues. CDR3 DNA: TGTGCCAGCACCAGGACAGGGTCCTTTTGGGGGGACCCCTACAATGAGCAGTTCTTC. The encoded protein is CASTRTGSFWGDPYNEQFF. Full variable domain (outside the CDR3, taken from reference TRBV5-8 and TRBJ2-1): EAGVTQSPTHLIKTRGQQATLRCSPISGHTSVYWYQQALGLGLQFLLWYDEGEERNRGNFPPRFSGRQFPNYSSELNVNALELEDSALYLCASTRTGSFWGDPYNEQFFGPGTRLTVL.

The genes are TRBV5-1 and TRBJ1-1, with 7 bases that match TRBD1. Germline-derived CDR1 and CDR2 are SGHRS and YFSETQ. The CDR3 extends over 15 amino acids. V was clipped by 1 base and J by 2 bases; unmatched bases: 5. The CDR3: CASSLWGQKNTEAFF. The CDR3 nucleotides read TGCGCCAGCAGCTTGTGGGGACAGAAAAACACTGAAGCTTTCTTT.

The V gene is TRBV7-9, the J gene TRBJ2-7, with a weak D call TRBD1 (5 bases). The CDR3 contains 14 residues. Between the trimmed V and J ends, which lost 0 bases and 2 bases, there was a span of 8 bases. CDR1 and CDR2 (germline): SEHNR, FQNEAQ (reference sequence). In DNA, the CDR3 is TGTGCCAGCAGCTTAGCGGGCAGGGCCTACGAGCAGTACTTC. This translates into CASSLAGRAYEQYF.

This chain links TRBV19 with TRBJ2-5, with D possibly matching TRBD1 (5 bases). CDR3 length equals 11 residues. Germline assignment: CDR1 LNHDA and CDR2 SQIVND (reference sequence). V dropped 5 bases and J dropped 5 bases, with 6 bases sitting between them. Here the CDR3 reads CASSAGETQYF. CDR3 sequence (DNA): TGTGCCAGTAGTGCAGGGGAGACCCAGTACTTC.

The chain recombines TRBV6-4 with TRBJ2-1; D is perhaps TRBD2 (6 bases). Germline V lookup: CDR1 MRHNA, CDR2 SNTAGT. The V and J ends lost 6 bases and 0 bases respectively, with 9 bases between them. The CDR3 has 14 residues. The CDR3 DNA sequence: TGTGCCAGCAGCGGAGGGAGCTCCTACAATGAGCAGTTCTTC. This translates into CASSGGSSYNEQFF.

The genes are TRBV5-6 and TRBJ1-4, with 9 bases identical to TRBD1. Trimming cost V 2 bases and J 0 bases; bases outside gene matches: 5. The CDR3 runs 17 residues. CDR1 and CDR2 from the germline V gene are SGHDT and YYEEEE. CDR3 nucleotides: TGTGCCAGCAGCTTATTACAGGGGGCTGCAACTAATGAAAAACTGTTTTTT. This gives the protein CASSLLQGAATNEKLFF.

Comment on this clone: Other DNA sequences within the sample encode an identical CDR3. The chain uses TRBV10-3 and TRBJ2-5, with 9 bases matching TRBD2. Germline V gives CDR1 ENHRY, CDR2 SYGVKD. The V and J ends lost 3 bases and 2 bases, in that order; junction bases with no gene match: 7. The CDR3 totals 16 residues. The CDR3 DNA reads TGTGCCATCAGTGAATCTAGCGGGGTGGGACAAGAGACCCAGTACTTC. Its protein is CAISESSGVGQETQYF.

The chain links TRBV7-2 to TRBJ2-5; 7 bases agree with TRBD1. With 3 bases clipped from V and 2 bases from J, the junction kept 6 bases outside the gene matches. Per germline, CDR1 SGHTA and CDR2 FQGNSA. The CDR3 contains 15 residues. DNA of the CDR3: TGTGCCAGCAGCTTCAACAGGGACAGTCAAGAGACCCAGTACTTC. Its protein product is CASSFNRDSQETQYF.

This chain connects TRBV7-7 to TRBJ2-1, with D possibly being TRBD2 (6 bases). V was trimmed by 0 bases and J by 7 bases, leaving 7 bases between them. This CDR3 is 13 amino acids long. Germline CDR1 and CDR2: SSHAT and FNYEAQ (reference sequence). CDR3 amino acids: CASSLARGNEQFF. The CDR3 bases are TGTGCCAGCAGCTTAGCGCGGGGAAATGAGCAGTTCTTC.

This rearrangement joins TRBV20-1 to TRBJ2-2, with D unclear. The CDR3 extends over 15 amino acids. Trimming left V 3 bases short and J 6 bases short, with 17 bases between. Per germline, CDR1 DFQATT and CDR2 SNEGSKA (reference sequence). The chain's CDR3 is CSASAETGVPGELFF. The DNA for the CDR3 is TGCAGTGCTAGTGCTGAGACTGGCGTTCCCGGGGAGCTGTTTTTT.

The chain recombines TRBV6-6 with TRBJ2-3; D gene uncertain. This CDR3 is built from 14 residues. Germline CDR1 MNHNY, CDR2 SVGAGI (reference sequence). Trimming shortened V by 7 bases and J by 5 bases, and 16 bases separated the two germline ends. Here the CDR3 DNA reads TGTGCCAGCAATATTACTCCCGCAAGAGATACGCAGTATTTT. This translates into CASNITPARDTQYF.

The CDR3 bases are TGTGCCACCAGTGGCGGGACGGAGGGGTCTAACTATGGCTACACCTTC. Translation: CATSGGTEGSNYGYTF. The chain recombines TRBV24-1 with TRBJ1-2, with D maybe TRBD1 (5 bases). Germline lookup yields CDR1 KGHDR and CDR2 SFDVKD. Trimming stripped 5 bases from V and 0 bases from J, with 15 bases between. The CDR3 spans 16 residues.

V is TRBV7-9 and J is TRBJ1-3; D is uncertain. The CDR3 length is 13 residues. Germline V gives CDR1 SEHNR, CDR2 FQNEAQ (reference sequence). Trimming pared 8 bases from V and 4 bases from J, leaving 12 bases between. The CDR3 is CASEEGPGNTIYF. As DNA, the CDR3 is TGTGCCAGCGAGGAAGGCCCCGGAAACACCATATATTTT.